Below, 28 T cell receptor beta chains from the same sample are listed, as sequenced in a study of breast tumors, draining lymph nodes, adjacent tissues (dated by TCRdb to the mid-2010s). Library prep was done by multiplex PCR. Sequenced on an Illumina HiSeq 2000. In-frame beta chains were kept once TCRdb had trimmed the public reads at Q25 with fastp and called clones with MiXCR. Rows merge per CDR3 protein into single entries with the most common DNA and genes. Counted in this sample were approximately 14,000 distinct CDR3 sequences; less than 70% of them appeared once. The top ten hold 30% of the sample. The source material was tumor-adjacent breast tissue. These receptors were obtained from a female donor with breast cancer. Some clones in this sample may be carry-over from other donors' samples.

The chain is built from TRBV27 and TRBJ1-6; no reliable D call. The CDR3 extends over 16 amino acids. Germline V gene sequence: CDR1 MNHEY, CDR2 SMNVEV (reference sequence). V gave up 9 bases and J gave up 5 bases, with 20 bases separating them. The CDR3 DNA follows: TGTGCCAGTAGAAAGGGCACCCAAGGCGATAATTCACCCCTCCACTTT. The encoded protein is CASRKGTQGDNSPLHF.

This chain connects TRBV10-3 to TRBJ1-2; D might be TRBD1 (5 bases). The CDR3 spans 13 residues. Looked up from germline, CDR1 is ENHRY and CDR2 is SYGVKD. The germline V and J ends were trimmed by 0 bases and 4 bases, with 6 bases remaining between them. Here the CDR3 reads CAISESRGYGYTF. CDR3 nucleotide sequence: TGTGCCATCAGTGAGTCAAGGGGCTATGGCTACACCTTC.

This clonotype showed up many times. This may come from a read error, since a much larger clone is one base off. The chain couples TRBV6-4 to TRBJ2-2, with D maybe TRBD2 (5 bases). Germline V gene data show CDR1 as MRHNA and CDR2 as SNTAGT. This CDR3 has 14 amino acids. Trimming removed 5 bases at V and 1 base at J, with 8 bases between. This chain's CDR3 is CASSHEGNTGELFF. The CDR3 bases are TGTGCCAGCAGTCACGAGGGGAACACCGGGGAGCTGTTTTTT.

This clonotype was detected many times. This chain links TRBV7-9 with TRBJ2-7, with TRBD1 identical over 12 bases. This CDR3 is 16 amino acids long. V lost 4 bases, J lost 5 bases, and 9 bases stayed unmatched. In germline, CDR1 is SEHNR, CDR2 FQNEAQ (reference sequence). The CDR3 loop is CASSSLDGTGGDEQYF. The CDR3 DNA sequence: TGTGCCAGCAGCTCCCTGGACGGGACAGGGGGCGACGAGCAGTACTTC.

The chain couples TRBV19 to TRBJ2-1; 10 nucleotides line up with TRBD2. The CDR3 has 15 amino acids. The J segment lost 9 bases and the V segment lost 4 bases, leaving 9 bases of the junction unmatched. Germline V CDR1 and CDR2: LNHDA, SQIVND (reference sequence). The CDR3 nucleotides read TGTGCCAGTAGTACCTTAGCGGGAGGAAAGGGTGAGCAGTTCTTC. It specifies CASSTLAGGKGEQFF.

The chain employs TRBV10-3 and TRBJ1-2; a possible D gene is TRBD1 (6 bases). The CDR3 sequence is 15 residues long. CDR1 and CDR2 (germline): ENHRY, SYGVKD. V was pared by 4 bases and J by 4 bases, with 16 bases between. The CDR3 here is CAISGGGQKGYGYTF. The CDR3 DNA reads as TGTGCCATCAGTGGGGGAGGACAGAAAGGCTATGGCTACACCTTC.

The chain has TRBV18 and TRBJ2-1; D might be TRBD2 (5 bases). CDR3 length equals 15 residues. V was cut by 7 bases and J by 1 base, with 14 bases left in between. Germline CDR1 KGHSH, CDR2 LQKENI. The CDR3 is CASCNETTSYNEQFF. DNA of the CDR3: TGTGCCAGCTGCAATGAGACTACGTCCTACAATGAGCAGTTCTTC.

This clonotype was recorded at least ten times. V usage is TRBV28 and J usage is TRBJ2-7, with D perhaps matching TRBD2 (6 bases). This CDR3 is 14 amino acids long. Trimming left V 3 bases short and J 2 bases short, with 11 bases between. CDR1 is MDHEN and CDR2 is SYDVKM in the germline V gene. The CDR3: CASSFYRETYEQYF. The DNA for the CDR3 is TGTGCCAGCAGTTTCTACCGGGAGACCTACGAGCAGTACTTC.

This clonotype was counted between two and nine times. This chain links TRBV29-1 with TRBJ2-2; 10 nucleotides align to TRBD2. Per germline, CDR1 SQVTM and CDR2 ANQGSEA. V shed 6 bases and J 1 base; nucleotides not matched to a gene: 2. CDR3 length equals 14 residues. The CDR3 DNA sequence: TGCAGCGTCGGACTAGCGGTGAACACCGGGGAGCTGTTTTTT. It yields the protein CSVGLAVNTGELFF.

There are many counts of this clonotype. This chain links TRBV5-6 with TRBJ2-2; 8 bases align to TRBD1. Germline lookup yields CDR1 SGHDT and CDR2 YYEEEE. V lost 5 bases to trimming and J lost 5 bases; unmatched junction nucleotides: 11. The CDR3 runs 16 residues. The CDR3 DNA reads TGTGCCAGCAGGGTTGGAGACAGGGGAGGAACCGGGGAGCTGTTTTTT. It encodes CASRVGDRGGTGELFF.

This clonotype is termed medium-sized. Here the CDR3 reads CSVGRTGGAGNYGYTF. As DNA, the CDR3 is TGCAGCGTCGGCCGGACAGGGGGCGCGGGTAACTATGGCTACACCTTC. The J gene is TRBJ1-2, the V gene TRBV29-1; 11 bases map to TRBD1. The CDR3 contains 16 residues. After removal of 6 bases from V and 1 base from J, the junction contained 10 bases not matched to a gene. Looked up from germline, CDR1 is SQVTM and CDR2 is ANQGSEA.

This clonotype was seen at least ten times. The J gene is TRBJ2-3, the V gene TRBV4-2; 7 bases line up with TRBD2. This CDR3 contains 18 residues. In germline, CDR1 is LGHNA, CDR2 YNFKEQ. Trimming cost V 0 bases and J 2 bases; bases outside gene matches: 11. As DNA, the CDR3 is TGTGCCAGCAGCCAAGAAGCACCACGGGGGGATATCACAGATACGCAGTATTTT. Translation gives CASSQEAPRGDITDTQYF.

This clonotype was seen repeatedly, ten times or more. The V gene is TRBV27, the J gene TRBJ2-7; TRBD1 agrees at 8 bases. V dropped 4 bases and J dropped 5; count of bases not matched to a gene: 7. This CDR3 has 14 residues. CDR1 is MNHEY, CDR2 SMNVEV, per germline (reference sequence). CDR3 protein: CASSWRTGFNEQYF. The CDR3 coding sequence is TGTGCCAGCAGTTGGAGGACAGGGTTCAACGAGCAGTACTTC.

This clonotype has just a few counts. V and J are TRBV6-5 and TRBJ1-4, with D hard to call. The ends were cut back, 8 bases at V and 8 bases at J, with 12 bases in the middle. Per germline, CDR1 MNHEY and CDR2 SVGAGI. The CDR3 is 12 amino acids. This CDR3 reads CASRLKGEKLFF. In DNA, the CDR3 is TGTGCCAGCCGATTAAAAGGAGAAAAACTGTTTTTT.

This clonotype occurred a few times. This CDR3 reads CASSLGKRQGAVYGYTF. The CDR3 region has the DNA TGTGCCAGCAGCTTAGGAAAAAGACAGGGGGCAGTCTATGGCTACACCTTC. The chain carries TRBV7-2 and TRBJ1-2; TRBD1 agrees at 10 bases. Germline values: CDR1 SGHTA, CDR2 FQGNSA. V dropped 1 base and J dropped 4; count of bases not matched to a gene: 9. CDR3 length: 17 amino acids.

By share of the sample, this clonotype is medium-sized. The rearrangement uses TRBV15 and TRBJ2-3, with 14 bases identical to TRBD2. The CDR3 is made up of 16 amino acids. V lost 3 bases and J lost 9; bases outside the gene matches: 8. Germline CDR1 LNHNV, CDR2 YYDKDF (reference sequence). The CDR3 region has the DNA TGTGCCACCAGCAGTCCCGGGACTAGCGGGGGAGGGACGCAGTATTTT. This gives the protein CATSSPGTSGGGTQYF.

This clonotype was counted only a few times. The gene calls are TRBV6-4 and TRBJ2-7; 13 bases are a match to TRBD2. The CDR3 extends over 14 amino acids. The V gene end was trimmed by 6 bases and the J gene end by 6 bases; junction bases not matched to a gene: 5. CDR1 is MRHNA and CDR2 is SNTAGT in the germline V gene. CDR3 protein: CASSIGTSGTEQYF. The CDR3 DNA is TGTGCCAGCAGCATTGGGACTAGCGGGACCGAGCAGTACTTC.

Judged by abundance, this clonotype is medium-sized. V is TRBV3-2 and J is TRBJ2-3. TRBV3-2 is a documented pseudogene. This CDR3 is 16 amino acids long. CDR3 residues: CASRKAKPLVTDTQYF. CDR3 in DNA: TGTGCCAGCAGGAAGGCTAAACCACTTGTCACAGATACGCAGTATTTT.

V gene TRBV7-9 combines with J gene TRBJ2-7, with 9 bases identical to TRBD1. CDR1 and CDR2 from the germline V gene are SEHNR and FQNEAQ (reference sequence). J was trimmed by 5 bases and V by 4 bases; bases with no gene match: 12. The CDR3 consists of 16 residues. The CDR3 nucleotides are TGTGCCAGCAGCTCCCTGGACGGGACAGGGTACGACGAGCAGTACTTC. Translated, it gives CASSSLDGTGYDEQYF.

This clonotype was seen ten or more times. The chain carries TRBV7-6 and TRBJ2-1; 7 bases line up with TRBD2. V gave up 5 bases and J gave up 0 bases; unmatched junction bases: 13. Per the germline V gene, CDR1 is SGHVS and CDR2 is FNYEAQ. The CDR3 loop spans 18 amino acids. For the CDR3, the DNA is TGTGCCAGCAGCCGCAGTGAGACTAGCAAAGCCTCCTACAATGAGCAGTTCTTC. It translates to CASSRSETSKASYNEQFF.

The chain has TRBV5-1 and TRBJ2-3, with 8 bases lining up with TRBD1. The V gene end was trimmed by 4 bases and the J gene end by 2 bases; junction bases not matched to a gene: 3. Per germline, CDR1 SGHRS and CDR2 YFSETQ. The CDR3 runs 14 residues. In DNA form, the CDR3 reads TGCGCCAGCAGCATGGACAGGGCCACAGATACGCAGTATTTT. It codes for CASSMDRATDTQYF.

Sample share makes this clonotype medium-sized. This sequence joins TRBV7-9 and TRBJ1-3; D gene uncertain. Germline V gives CDR1 SEHNR, CDR2 FQNEAQ (reference sequence). The CDR3 totals 13 residues. Trimming removed 1 base at V and 7 bases at J, with 8 bases between. The CDR3 region is CASSLEGVNTIYF. The DNA for the CDR3 is TGTGCCAGCAGCTTAGAGGGCGTGAACACCATATATTTT.

The DNA for the CDR3 is TGCAGTGCTAGATTGACAGGGAGGGACGGTCGTCTTTATGGCTACACCTTC. This gives the protein CSARLTGRDGRLYGYTF. The V call is TRBV20-1, the J call TRBJ1-2; 7 nucleotides align to TRBD1. This CDR3 contains 17 residues. Per germline, CDR1 DFQATT and CDR2 SNEGSKA (reference sequence). The junction had 17 bases not matched to a gene; V was cut back by 2 bases and J by 5 bases.

The chain uses TRBV10-3 and TRBJ2-7; the match to TRBD2 covers 8 bases. The V and J ends lost 7 bases and 6 bases, in that order; junction bases with no gene match: 8. The germline CDR1 and CDR2 sequences are ENHRY and SYGVKD. The CDR3 sequence is 13 residues long. The CDR3 region has the DNA TGTGCCATCAAGGATAATAGCGGGACCGAGCAGTACTTC. It is translated as CAIKDNSGTEQYF.

Ten or more counts support this clonotype. This rearrangement joins TRBV2 to TRBJ1-1; 9 bases agree with TRBD1. The V and J ends lost 8 bases and 6 bases, in that order; junction bases with no gene match: 7. Per the germline V gene, CDR1 is SNHLY and CDR2 is FYNNEI. The CDR3 loop spans 13 amino acids. CDR3 loop: CASRTGERSEAFF. The CDR3 DNA is TGTGCCAGCCGGACAGGGGAAAGGTCTGAAGCTTTCTTT.

This clonotype was observed a handful of times. The chain carries TRBV12-3 or TRBV12-4 and TRBJ1-6; 7 bases line up with TRBD1. The CDR3 totals 12 residues. V was pared by 5 bases and J by 10 bases, with 2 bases of the junction left unmatched. The CDR3 nucleotides are TGTGCCAGCAGTCCGGGACAGTCACCCCTCCACTTT. Residues: CASSPGQSPLHF.

This clonotype occurred many times. The rearrangement joins TRBV20-1 to TRBJ2-1; TRBD1 agrees at 9 bases. This CDR3 spans 12 amino acids. Germline V gene lookup returns CDR1 DFQATT and CDR2 SNEGSKA (reference sequence). J was trimmed by 8 bases and V by 4 bases; bases with no gene match: 3. CDR3 DNA: TGCAGTGCTAAAGACAGGGGGGATGAGCAGTTCTTC. This translates into CSAKDRGDEQFF.

The table lists this clonotype with a few counts. The chain combines TRBV10-3 with TRBJ2-2; D not certain. V lost 6 bases and J 0 bases, leaving 8 bases between the germline ends. The CDR3 is made up of 14 amino acids. Germline-derived CDR1 and CDR2 are ENHRY and SYGVKD. The CDR3 region is CAISDAPNTGELFF. The CDR3 nucleotides read TGTGCCATCAGCGACGCCCCGAACACCGGGGAGCTGTTTTTT.